A single sample is the source of the 20 T cell receptor beta chains below, sequenced in a study of blood T cell repertoires in COVID-19. Method: immunoSEQ multiplex PCR; TCRdb's copy keeps in-frame clones and lacks some. The sample carries 300,000 to 350,000 clones, about nine tenths recorded once. Sequencing input: peripheral blood. The receptors come from a man younger than 45 with COVID-19, enrolled during active disease.

The chain uses TRBV4-3 and TRBJ2-7; 10 nucleotides agree with TRBD2. The CDR3 covers 15 residues. Per the germline V gene, CDR1 is LGHNA and CDR2 is YSLEER. V was pared by 1 base and J by 5 bases, with 5 bases of the junction left unmatched. For the CDR3, the DNA is TGCGCCAGCAGCCAAGCTACTAGCGGGATCCACGAGCAGTACTTC. The encoded protein is CASSQATSGIHEQYF.

V and J are TRBV4-2 and TRBJ1-2; tentatively, D is TRBD1 (5 bases). Trimming left V 1 base short and J 8 bases short, with 20 bases between. Germline V gene lookup returns CDR1 LGHNA and CDR2 YNFKEQ. The CDR3 sequence is 16 residues long. The CDR3 protein is CASSQGGPGETGGYTF. CDR3 sequence (DNA): TGTGCCAGCAGCCAAGGGGGTCCGGGGGAAACGGGCGGCTACACCTTC.

The rearrangement joins TRBV4-2 to TRBJ2-6; 9 bases agree with TRBD1. The junction had 3 bases not matched to a gene; V was cut back by 6 bases and J by 0 bases. Germline CDR1 is LGHNA and CDR2 is YNFKEQ. This CDR3 has 16 residues. The CDR3 region has the DNA TGTGCCAGCAGGACAGGGGGGGACTCTGGGGCCAACGTCCTGACTTTC. It specifies CASRTGGDSGANVLTF.

The rearrangement links TRBV28 to TRBJ1-2; 8 bases align to TRBD1. Germline lookup yields CDR1 MDHEN and CDR2 SYDVKM. CDR3 size: 13 residues. Trimming at V came to 5 bases and at J to 6 bases, leaving 5 bases not matched to a gene. CDR3 amino acids: CASSTSRGHGYTF. The CDR3 bases are TGTGCCAGCAGTACGTCCAGGGGGCATGGCTACACCTTC.

The rearrangement joins TRBV9 to TRBJ1-1; D not certain. V was shortened by 4 bases and J by 2 bases, with 12 bases between the two germline ends. Per the germline V gene, CDR1 is SGDLS and CDR2 is YYNGEE. The CDR3 totals 14 residues. The CDR3 is CASSPQVVNTEAFF. As DNA, the CDR3 is TGTGCCAGCAGCCCCCAGGTGGTAAACACTGAAGCTTTCTTT.

The CDR3 region has the DNA TGTGCCAGCAGCCGCCGGACAGGGCGAGAGACCCAGTACTTC. Translation: CASSRRTGRETQYF. The chain is built from TRBV14 and TRBJ2-5; 8 bases are a match to TRBD1. CDR1 and CDR2 (germline): SGHDN, FVKESK. The CDR3 spans 14 residues. The trim removed 4 bases at V and 4 bases at J, leaving 5 bases unmatched.

The chain is built from TRBV6-2 or TRBV6-3 and TRBJ2-5; TRBD2 is a possible D gene (7 bases). V shed 4 bases and J shed 5 bases, with 14 bases lying between them. This CDR3 region has 14 residues. CDR1 is MNHEY, CDR2 SVGEGT, per germline. The CDR3 protein is CASSWGGASETQYF. In DNA, the CDR3 is TGTGCCAGCAGTTGGGGGGGGGCCAGCGAGACCCAGTACTTC.

J is TRBJ1-1 and V is TRBV7-9, with 8 bases fitting TRBD1. CDR1 SEHNR and CDR2 FQNEAQ come from the germline V gene (reference sequence). The CDR3 totals 14 residues. With V trimmed by 7 bases and J by 4 bases, 8 bases remained unmatched. The CDR3 sequence is CASTKGQGGTEAFF. The CDR3 nucleotides read TGTGCCAGCACCAAAGGACAGGGTGGCACTGAAGCTTTCTTT.

A few counts support this clone. The chain carries TRBV9 and TRBJ2-2; possible D gene TRBD1, 6 bases. The CDR3 runs to 15 residues. Germline V gene data show CDR1 as SGDLS and CDR2 as YYNGEE. The V end lost 0 bases, the J end lost 5 bases, and 11 bases lay between the germline ends. CDR3 bases: TGTGCCAGCAGCGTAGGGGGGCAGGGTACCGGGGAGCTGTTTTTT. Translated, it gives CASSVGGQGTGELFF.

The chain uses TRBV2 and TRBJ2-1; D might be TRBD1 (5 bases). The V end lost 8 bases, the J end lost 0 bases, and 14 bases lay between the germline ends. From germline, CDR1 is SNHLY and CDR2 FYNNEI. CDR3 size: 15 residues. The CDR3 is CASRMGLSSYNEQFF. DNA of the CDR3: TGTGCCAGCCGGATGGGGCTGAGCTCCTACAATGAGCAGTTCTTC. The full variable domain, in which reference TRBV2 and TRBJ2-1 provide the parts outside the CDR3, is EPEVTQTPSHQVTQMGQEVILRCVPISNHLYFYWYRQILGQKVEFLVSFYNNEISEKSEIFDDQFSVERPDGSNFTLKIRSTKLEDSAMYFCASRMGLSSYNEQFFGPGTRLTVL.

The V and J genes are TRBV4-2 and TRBJ2-3; D ambiguous. CDR1 LGHNA and CDR2 YNFKEQ come from the germline V gene. The V end was cut by 3 bases, the J end by 13 bases, with 20 bases between. The CDR3 contains 14 residues. CDR3 DNA: TGTGCCAGCAGCCAGGCTCGCTCCCTCCCTCTGAAGTATTTT. This codes for CASSQARSLPLKYF.

The chain uses TRBV4-2 and TRBJ2-7, with D uncertain. V lost 0 bases and J 0 bases, leaving 9 bases between the germline ends. The CDR3 is 15 amino acids. CDR1 is LGHNA, CDR2 YNFKEQ, per germline. The CDR3 DNA reads as TGTGCCAGCAGCCAAGAGATACATCCCTCCTACGAGCAGTACTTC. Amino acids: CASSQEIHPSYEQYF.

Here the CDR3 reads CASSEALAGSSIYEQYF. In DNA, the CDR3 is TGTGCCAGCAGTGAAGCGCTAGCGGGATCTAGTATTTACGAGCAGTACTTC. The gene calls are TRBV6-1 and TRBJ2-7, with 9 bases aligning to TRBD2. CDR1 is MNHNS, CDR2 SASEGT, per germline. This CDR3 comprises 17 residues. V was pared by 0 bases and J by 4 bases, with 10 bases of the junction left unmatched.

This clone was observed a single time. The chain couples TRBV5-4 to TRBJ2-7; 8 bases are a match to TRBD2. With V trimmed by 4 bases and J by 4 bases, 7 bases remained unmatched. This CDR3 is 14 amino acids long. CDR1 and CDR2 (germline): SGHNT, YYREEE (reference sequence). CDR3 protein: CASSPGLAKYEQYF. CDR3 sequence (DNA): TGTGCCAGCAGCCCAGGACTAGCCAAGTACGAGCAGTACTTC. The whole variable domain, remainder taken from reference TRBV5-4 and TRBJ2-7, is ETGVTQSPTHLIKTRGQQVTLRCSSQSGHNTVSWYQQALGQGPQFIFQYYREEENGRGNFPPRFSGLQFPNYSSELNVNALELDDSALYLCASSPGLAKYEQYFGPGTRLTVT.

The rearrangement links TRBV5-6 to TRBJ1-1, with 8 positions matching TRBD1. The CDR3 has 16 amino acids. Germline CDR1 reads SGHDT; CDR2 reads YYEEEE. V lost 1 base, J lost 1 base, and 6 bases stayed unmatched. The CDR3 is CASSLWTGWWNTEAFF. The CDR3 coding sequence is TGTGCCAGCAGCTTGTGGACAGGGTGGTGGAACACTGAAGCTTTCTTT.

The rearrangement links TRBV7-2 to TRBJ2-4; weak D call: TRBD1 (5 bases). The CDR3 extends over 17 amino acids. V lost 3 bases to trimming and J lost 0 bases, with 15 bases between them. In germline, CDR1 is SGHTA, CDR2 FQGNSA. The CDR3 sequence is CASSLSGNGPAKNIQYF. The DNA of the CDR3 is TGTGCCAGCAGCTTGTCAGGGAACGGGCCAGCCAAAAACATTCAGTACTTC.

Only one count was recorded for this clone. V and J are TRBV7-2 and TRBJ1-3; no clear D. With 5 bases removed from V and 4 bases from J, the gap between germline ends came to 12 bases. The CDR3 is 14 residues long. Germline CDR1 SGHTA, CDR2 FQGNSA. The CDR3 here is CASSAGVSGNTIYF. CDR3 in DNA: TGTGCCAGCAGCGCGGGTGTTTCCGGAAACACCATATATTTT.

This rearrangement joins TRBV10-3 to TRBJ2-7, with TRBD1 as a possible D gene (6 bases). The germline CDR1 and CDR2 sequences are ENHRY and SYGVKD. Trimming cost V 0 bases and J 2 bases, with 14 bases left between them. The CDR3 contains 16 residues. The CDR3 nucleotides read TGTGCCATCAGTGAGTCGGGGGCAGATCTAACCTACGAGCAGTACTTC. Its translation is CAISESGADLTYEQYF.

This chain connects TRBV12-3 or TRBV12-4 to TRBJ2-5; TRBD1 matches 9 bases. With V trimmed by 7 bases and J by 7 bases, 7 bases remained unmatched. The CDR3 is 13 amino acids. The CDR3 spells CASTRTGELTQYF. The CDR3, as DNA: TGTGCCAGCACCCGGACAGGGGAGCTGACCCAGTACTTC.

The chain joins TRBV19 to TRBJ1-2; TRBD1 is a possible D gene (6 bases). The CDR3 is 15 residues long. Trimming cost V 3 bases and J 7 bases, with 18 bases left between them. CDR1 LNHDA and CDR2 SQIVND come from the germline V gene (reference sequence). The CDR3 DNA follows: TGTGCCAGTAGTATCAATATTGGGGGCGCGAGTGGCTACACCTTC. Translating it yields CASSINIGGASGYTF.